The clone carrying this TCR beta chain was counted between two and nine times. After removal of 4 bases from V and 16 bases from J, the junction contained 14 bases not matched to a gene. Germline assignment: CDR1 SGHRS and CDR2 YFSETQ. This CDR3 has 14 residues. The data derive from a study of blood T cell repertoires in COVID-19. As for the study in general: COVID-19 samples, acute and convalescent, were from the United States, Italy and Spain. PBMCs, B-cell-depleted T cells, or T cells were the source of the cDNA or gDNA that made up the material.

As handled by the study authors: Amplification of reference gene primers was used by the study to estimate nucleated cell counts. Sequencing was performed with immunoSEQ multiplex PCR; in TCRdb, only in-frame clones are kept and a portion is missing. The V and J calls and the clone size are those of that table, but D and trimming were determined from the DNA. Here the sample spans 150,000 to 200,000 clones, about 86% being singletons. The sequenced sample consisted of peripheral blood. The receptor was isolated from a woman in her 70s with acute or convalescent COVID-19. V is TRBV5-1 and J is TRBJ2-1; 10 bases are a match to TRBD1. Here the CDR3 DNA reads TGCGCCAGCAGCCCAGCCAGCCCGGGACAGGGGATCTTCTTC. Protein sequence: CASSPASPGQGIFF.